The sequence of this TCR beta chain was determined in a study of T cell responses to AZD1222 COVID-19 vaccine. On this clone itself: Its target is unknown.

Study results and limitations: Spike-specific TCR depth and breadth grew after two AZD1222 doses. Reports say nearly half of spike-specific TCRs go after unmutated variant regions.

The table came from immunoSEQ multiplex PCR; TCRdb's copy has only in-frame clones and leaves some out. The repertoire includes about 140,000 clones, approximately 90% of them detected once, and about 5.9% sits in the top ten. Germline assignment: CDR1 SEHNR and CDR2 FQNEAQ (reference sequence). V was shortened by 6 bases and J by 5 bases, with 10 bases between the two germline ends. The CDR3 length is 12 residues. This TCR came from an adult in good health. The chain combines TRBV7-9 with TRBJ2-5; D is possibly TRBD2 (7 bases). Sequences were derived from peripheral blood, sampled on day 0 of AZD1222 vaccination. The CDR3 DNA reads as TGTGCCAGCAGACAGGGAGGGGAGACCCAGTACTTC. Translation: CASRQGGETQYF.